This T cell receptor beta chain is from a study of naive and memory T cell subsets. Germline V lookup: CDR1 SQVTM, CDR2 ANQGSEA. This CDR3 contains 15 residues. V was cut by 0 bases and J by 4 bases, with 12 bases left in between. Cells stained for CD3, CD4, CD8, CD45RA, CD27 and viability were sorted into four CD45RA/CD27 subsets. Both TRBC1 and TRBC2 were covered by a beta constant-region primer of two equimolar oligonucleotides. The ligated cDNA underwent four PCR rounds using SP2 and nested alpha and beta constant-region primers. Using its own MiXCR run on the UMI-ligation and nested PCR reads, TCRdb lists one record per CDR3 protein. The table has under 150,000 distinct CDR3 sequences, about 20% seen once. Overall study findings and caveats: Naive repertoires, especially CD8, held a few larger clonotypes, possibly memory cells re-expressing CD45RA. Gini index rose across naive, CM, EM and EMRA in CD4 and CD8.

In regard to this clonotype: Its antigen is still unknown.

The specimen sequenced was naive CD8+ T cells from blood. This chain uses TRBV29-1 with TRBJ2-2; D is uncertain. This receptor was identified in a human donor in good health. The CDR3 sequence: CSVEDGTGFTGELFF. As DNA, the CDR3 is TGCAGCGTTGAAGATGGTACCGGGTTCACCGGGGAGCTGTTTTTT.